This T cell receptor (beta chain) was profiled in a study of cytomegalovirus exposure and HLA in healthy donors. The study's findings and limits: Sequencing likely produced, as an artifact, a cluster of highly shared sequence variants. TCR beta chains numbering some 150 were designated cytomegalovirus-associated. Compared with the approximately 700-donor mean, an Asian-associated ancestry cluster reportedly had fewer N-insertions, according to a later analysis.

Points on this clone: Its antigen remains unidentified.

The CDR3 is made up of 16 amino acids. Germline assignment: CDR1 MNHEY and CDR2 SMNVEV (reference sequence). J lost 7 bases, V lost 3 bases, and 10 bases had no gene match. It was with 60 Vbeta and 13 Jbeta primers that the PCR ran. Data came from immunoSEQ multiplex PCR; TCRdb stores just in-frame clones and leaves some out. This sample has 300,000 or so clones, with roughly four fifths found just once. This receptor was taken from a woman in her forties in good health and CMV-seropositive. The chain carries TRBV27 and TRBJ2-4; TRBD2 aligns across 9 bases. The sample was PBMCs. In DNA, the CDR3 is TGTGCCAGCAGTTTTTGGCGGGAGGGCCCCGGTAACATTCAGTACTTC. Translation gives CASSFWREGPGNIQYF.